The present entry profiles one T cell receptor beta chain with its context. Its specificity is unknown. Each cell subset's genomic DNA was divided evenly among several immunoSEQ plates. The table came from immunoSEQ multiplex PCR; TCRdb's copy has only in-frame clones and leaves some out. In the table there are around 1.1 million clones, 60% to 85% of which are singletons. This specimen belongs to a study of shared clonotypes between healthy human individuals. Study results and limitations: Around 5.4% of naive CD4 clonotypes were common to four donors.

The CDR3 has 15 amino acids. V was clipped by 1 base and J by 1 base, with 8 bases between them. Germline V gene data show CDR1 as KGHSH and CDR2 as LQKENI. J is TRBJ1-3 and V is TRBV18; D ambiguous. The sequence came from a man younger than 35 in good health. Some clones in this sample may be carry-over from other donors' samples. Sequencing was done on a sample of memory CD4+ T cells from PBMCs. Subset here: CD45RA-negative fraction. The CDR3 sequence: CASSPLLDSGNTIYF. The CDR3, as DNA: TGTGCCAGCTCACCACTTCTGGATTCTGGAAACACCATATATTTT.